These T cell receptor beta chains were read from a single sample in a study of cytomegalovirus exposure and HLA in healthy donors. The data were produced by immunoSEQ multiplex PCR, yet TCRdb's version contains in-frame clones alone and is incomplete. The table has approximately 110,000 clones, roughly 81% seen once; the top ten hold 0.9% to 1.2%. Sequenced: PBMCs. Source of these receptors: a woman aged 25 to 39 in good health and CMV-seronegative. The CDR3 runs from the conserved cysteine through the conserved F or W. A D gene is named only where the DNA matches it firmly. A row's size may be missing; if present it is once, few, many or a size class.

>NA|TRBV5-6|NA|TRBJ2-1
CASSLDTGRTYNEQFF
TGTGCCAGCAGCTTGGATACAGGGCGTACCTACAATGAGCAGTTCTTC
>TRBD1|TRBV7-9|NA|TRBJ1-1
CASSHWDREGETEAFF
TGTGCCAGCAGCCACTGGGACAGGGAAGGTGAAACTGAAGCTTTCTTT
>TRBD1|TRBV6-1|NA|TRBJ1-6
CASSEIVGGTGDSPLHF
TGTGCCAGCAGTGAAATCGTAGGCGGGACAGGGGATTCACCCCTCCACTTT
>TRBD1|TRBV6-4|NA|TRBJ2-1
CASSDFGGTGHNEQFF
TGTGCCAGCAGTGACTTTGGGGGGACAGGACACAATGAGCAGTTCTTC
>NA|TRBV4-1|NA|TRBJ1-6
CASSQEGQSNSPLHF
TGCGCCAGCAGCCAAGAAGGACAGTCGAATTCACCCCTCCACTTT
>TRBD2|TRBV7-9|NA|TRBJ2-7
CASSARDYTYEQYF
TGTGCCAGCAGCGCCCGGGACTACACCTACGAGCAGTACTTC
>NA|TRBV21-1|NA|TRBJ1-1
CASSAHRQGSTEAFF
TGTGCCAGCAGCGCGCACCGACAGGGAAGCACTGAAGCTTTCTTT
>TRBD1|TRBV7-2|few|TRBJ1-1
CASRFDRGYTEAFF
TGTGCCAGCAGATTCGACAGGGGGTACACTGAAGCTTTCTTT
>TRBD1|TRBV29-1|NA|TRBJ1-4
CSAGGTNEKLFF
TGCAGCGCAGGGGGCACAAATGAAAAACTGTTTTTT
>TRBD2|TRBV19|NA|TRBJ2-7
CASSGTSSYYEQYF
TGTGCCAGTTCCGGGACTAGCAGCTACTACGAGCAGTACTTC
>NA|TRBV27|few|TRBJ1-4
CASSFGRGNEKLFF
TGTGCCAGCAGTTTTGGCAGGGGAAATGAAAAACTGTTTTTT
>TRBD2|TRBV11-2|few|TRBJ2-1
CASSLGDYSSYNEQFF
TGTGCCAGCAGCTTAGGGGACTACAGCTCCTACAATGAGCAGTTCTTC
>NA|TRBV19|NA|TRBJ1-4
CASSSRGVREKLFF
TGTGCCAGTAGTAGCAGGGGCGTAAGGGAAAAACTGTTTTTT
>TRBD1|TRBV6-6|NA|TRBJ2-7
CASIRGQGGTYEQYF
TGTGCCAGCATTCGCGGACAGGGGGGTACCTACGAGCAGTACTTC
>NA|TRBV5-1|NA|TRBJ1-1
CASSLVGPEAFF
TGCGCCAGCAGCTTGGTGGGGCCTGAAGCTTTCTTT
>TRBD1|TRBV5-4|once|TRBJ1-2
CASSWGTGFYGYTF
TGTGCCAGCAGCTGGGGGACAGGATTCTATGGCTACACCTTC
>TRBD2|TRBV18|NA|TRBJ2-7
CASSPKLAGDRPEQYF
TGTGCCAGCTCACCAAAGCTAGCGGGAGACCGTCCCGAGCAGTACTTC
>NA|TRBV5-5|NA|TRBJ1-2
CASSPTSNYGYTF
TGTGCCAGCAGCCCTACGTCTAACTATGGCTACACCTTC
>TRBD2|TRBV29-1|NA|TRBJ2-1
CSVQRLAGENEQFF
TGCAGCGTACAAAGACTAGCGGGAGAGAATGAGCAGTTCTTC
>TRBD1|TRBV2|NA|TRBJ1-5
CASSYGQAKAQPQHF
TGTGCCAGCAGCTACGGACAGGCAAAGGCACAGCCCCAGCATTTT
>TRBD1|TRBV30|few|TRBJ1-3
CAWSSGQISGNTIYF
TGTGCCTGGAGTTCGGGACAGATCTCTGGAAACACCATATATTTT
>TRBD2|TRBV11-2|NA|TRBJ2-7
CASSFGTNYEQYF
TGTGCCAGCAGCTTCGGGACTAACTACGAGCAGTACTTC
>NA|TRBV19|NA|TRBJ1-2
CASSPGTRGFYGYTF
TGTGCCAGTAGTCCCGGGACAAGGGGGTTCTATGGCTACACCTTC
>TRBD1|TRBV19|NA|TRBJ1-3
CASSSGQAMGNTIYF
TGTGCCAGTAGTTCGGGACAGGCTATGGGAAACACCATATATTTT
>TRBD2|TRBV5-1|few|TRBJ2-1
CASSLVSGSGRSEQFF
TGCGCCAGCAGCTTGGTTTCTGGTAGCGGGAGATCTGAGCAGTTCTTC
>NA|TRBV5-6|few|TRBJ2-7
CASSLFHSGYEQYF
TGTGCCAGCAGCTTGTTCCACAGCGGGTACGAGCAGTACTTC
>TRBD2|TRBV7-9|NA|TRBJ2-5
CSSSIPRLAGPQETQYF
TGTTCCAGCAGCATCCCAAGACTAGCGGGACCCCAAGAGACCCAGTACTTC
>NA|TRBV18|NA|TRBJ1-2
CASSLDYYGYTF
TGTGCCAGCTCACTAGATTACTATGGCTACACCTTC
>NA|TRBV7-2|NA|TRBJ2-7
CASSSIPSSEQYF
TGTGCCAGCAGCTCCATTCCTAGCAGCGAGCAGTACTTC
>NA|TRBV29-1|NA|TRBJ1-1
CSAPGGGHRNEAFF
TGCAGCGCCCCGGGTGGGGGCCACCGGAATGAAGCTTTCTTT
>NA|TRBV19|NA|TRBJ1-6
CASSYELLSPLHF
TGTGCCAGTAGTTATGAGTTGCTTTCACCCCTCCACTTT
>NA|TRBV12-5|few|TRBJ1-1
CASGHGGHLNTEAFF
TGTGCTAGTGGCCATGGGGGACACCTGAACACTGAAGCTTTCTTT
>TRBD1|TRBV27|NA|TRBJ1-1
CASSFQGQGWANTEAFF
TGTGCCAGCAGTTTCCAGGGACAGGGTTGGGCGAACACTGAAGCTTTCTTT
>TRBD1|TRBV5-1|NA|TRBJ1-6
CASSIQGATYNSPLHF
TGCGCCAGCAGTATTCAGGGGGCGACCTATAATTCACCCCTCCACTTT
>TRBD2|TRBV10-3|once|TRBJ2-7
CAISNKGLAGDEQYF
TGTGCCATCAGCAACAAGGGACTAGCGGGAGACGAGCAGTACTTC
>TRBD2|TRBV6-5|NA|TRBJ2-1
CASSYGYSGAEQFF
TGTGCCAGCAGTTACGGTTATAGCGGGGCTGAGCAGTTCTTC
>NA|TRBV11-2|NA|TRBJ1-4
CASSLDLTGGNEKLFF
TGTGCCAGCAGCTTAGATCTTACCGGGGGTAATGAAAAACTGTTTTTT
>TRBD2|TRBV29-1|few|TRBJ2-7
CSGREGGYEQYF
TGCAGCGGGCGGGAGGGCGGCTACGAGCAGTACTTC
>NA|TRBV7-8|NA|TRBJ2-7
CASSSRDFRLQYF
TGTGCCAGCAGCTCCCGGGACTTCCGGTTACAGTACTTC
>TRBD2|TRBV27|once|TRBJ2-2
CASSLRPLAGGPTGELFF
TGTGCCAGCAGTTTGCGGCCACTAGCGGGGGGGCCGACCGGGGAGCTGTTTTTT
>NA|TRBV27|NA|TRBJ2-1
CASSFAGPTYNEQFF
TGTGCCAGCAGTTTCGCGGGACCAACCTACAATGAGCAGTTCTTC
>TRBD1|TRBV4-1|once|TRBJ2-7
CASSQDRGRSYEQYF
TGCGCCAGCAGCCAAGACAGGGGGCGATCCTACGAGCAGTACTTC
>TRBD1|TRBV6-5|once|TRBJ1-1
CASTLATGARTEAFF
TGTGCCAGCACCTTAGCGACAGGGGCGAGGACTGAAGCTTTCTTT
>NA|TRBV7-8|few|TRBJ1-5
CASSLVRPARSDQPQHF
TGTGCCAGCAGCTTAGTTCGGCCAGCTAGGTCGGATCAGCCCCAGCATTTT
>TRBD1|TRBV9|few|TRBJ1-5
CASSAGQGYTQPQHF
TGTGCCAGCAGCGCAGGACAGGGATACACTCAGCCCCAGCATTTT
>NA|TRBV6-1|NA|TRBJ2-1
CASSEWRKGGEQFF
TGTGCCAGCAGTGAATGGAGGAAGGGAGGAGAGCAGTTCTTC
>NA|TRBV7-9|NA|TRBJ2-7
CASSLQGGQYF
TGTGCCAGCAGCTTACAGGGAGGGCAGTACTTC
>TRBD2|TRBV7-8|NA|TRBJ2-5
CASSLAHSGGGARRQETQYF
TGTGCCAGCAGCTTAGCGCATTCTGGCGGGGGGGCCAGGAGGCAAGAGACCCAGTACTTC
>TRBD1|TRBV2|NA|TRBJ1-2
CASRGDRGNYGYTF
TGTGCCAGCAGGGGGGACAGGGGGAACTATGGCTACACCTTC
>NA|TRBV4-3|NA|TRBJ2-2
CASSQDRGNTGELFF
TGCGCCAGCAGCCAAGATCGGGGGAACACCGGGGAGCTGTTTTTT
>TRBD1|TRBV19|NA|TRBJ2-1
CASSIGTENNEQFF
TGTGCCAGTAGTATTGGGACAGAAAACAATGAGCAGTTCTTC
>TRBD2|TRBV4-1|NA|TRBJ2-7
CASSRVHRDYLSEQYF
TGCGCCAGCAGCCGGGTCCATCGGGACTACCTTTCCGAGCAGTACTTC
>NA|TRBV18|NA|TRBJ1-1
CASSRGAGWGTEAFF
TGTGCCAGCTCACGCGGGGCAGGGTGGGGCACTGAAGCTTTCTTT
>NA|TRBV9|NA|TRBJ2-1
CASSVDGWRVDEQFF
TGTGCCAGCAGCGTAGACGGGTGGCGTGTAGATGAGCAGTTCTTC
>TRBD1|TRBV11-1|few|TRBJ2-5
CASSSRQGGTQYF
TGTGCCAGCAGCTCGAGACAGGGGGGGACCCAGTACTTC